These T cell receptor beta chains were read from a single sample in a study of neurological immune-mediated disorders. A single record per CDR3 protein comes from TCRdb applying MiXCR to the 5' RACE reads. This sample has roughly 80,000 distinct CDR3 sequences; 17% occur once, and the top ten carry approximately 15%. The source material was PBMCs. The source of these receptors is a woman aged 40 to 50 in good health. CDR3s include the opening cysteine and the closing phenylalanine or tryptophan. The D gene is left open where the match is weak. Clone size is stated in some rows and not others, as once, few, many or a class when expanded.

clone_size j_call d_call v_call cdr3_aa cdr3_nt
many TRBJ1-5 NA TRBV7-2 CASSPYEGGAQHF TGTGCCAGCAGCCCCTATGAGGGCGGGGCCCAGCATTTT
many TRBJ2-5 TRBD2 TRBV12-5 CASGFPRSGGGLYAQETQYF TGTGCTAGTGGTTTCCCGCGATCTGGCGGGGGGCTATACGCCCAAGAGACCCAGTACTTC
many TRBJ2-5 NA TRBV3-1 CASSQVGVVQETQYF TGTGCCAGCAGCCAAGTGGGGGTCGTTCAAGAGACCCAGTACTTC
many TRBJ1-5 NA TRBV10-3 CAISSDSYSNQPQHF TGTGCCATCAGTTCTGACTCATATAGCAATCAGCCCCAGCATTTT
many TRBJ1-3 NA TRBV5-1 CASSLSSGNTIYF TGCGCCAGCAGCTTGAGTTCTGGAAACACCATATATTTT
many TRBJ2-1 TRBD2 TRBV6-6 CASSYSPTSGIYNEQFF TGTGCCAGCAGTTACTCTCCGACTAGCGGGATCTACAATGAGCAGTTCTTC
many TRBJ2-1 NA TRBV5-1 CASSRGIGPLSSYNEQFF TGCGCCAGCTCCAGGGGAATCGGTCCACTTAGCTCCTACAATGAGCAGTTCTTC
few TRBJ1-1 NA TRBV7-8 CASSVDSAEAFF TGTGCCAGCAGCGTGGACAGCGCTGAAGCTTTCTTT
many TRBJ2-1 NA TRBV6-1 CASTELGGFLFF TGTGCCAGCACCGAACTAGGAGGTTTTCTGTTCTTC
many TRBJ2-3 TRBD2 TRBV29-1 CSVGLAGGTFFITDTQYF TGCAGCGTTGGACTAGCGGGGGGGACTTTTTTTATCACAGATACGCAGTATTTT
many TRBJ1-1 NA TRBV5-1 CASSLLSRDTEAFF TGCGCCAGCAGCTTGTTATCCAGAGACACTGAAGCTTTCTTT
many TRBJ2-3 NA TRBV7-9 CASSRPGTPGESDTQYF TGTGCCAGCAGTCGGCCCGGGACCCCGGGGGAATCAGATACGCAGTATTTT
NA TRBJ2-7 TRBD1 TRBV4-3 CASSQDSGTATYEQYF TGCGCCAGCAGCCAAGATTCCGGGACAGCCACCTACGAGCAGTACTTC
NA TRBJ1-3 TRBD1 TRBV6-6 CASSYGLGDSSGNTIYF TGTGCCAGCAGTTACGGCTTAGGGGACAGCTCTGGAAACACCATATATTTT
many TRBJ2-2 TRBD2 TRBV12-3/TRBV12-4 CASSLGAAGFRAGELFF TGTGCCAGCAGTCTTGGGGCAGCGGGGTTTCGCGCCGGGGAGCTGTTTTTT
many TRBJ2-1 TRBD1 TRBV7-2 CARPGRDRGHEQFF TGTGCCAGACCTGGTAGGGACAGGGGGCATGAGCAGTTCTTC
few TRBJ1-1 NA TRBV4-3 CASSQGPGNTEAFF TGCGCCAGCAGCCAAGGCCCAGGCAACACTGAAGCTTTCTTT
many TRBJ2-3 NA TRBV9 CASSVGRPPDTQYF TGTGCCAGCAGCGTAGGGCGACCCCCAGATACGCAGTATTTT
NA TRBJ1-1 TRBD1 TRBV10-2 CASGTGGLNTEAFF TGCGCCAGCGGGACAGGGGGCTTGAACACTGAAGCTTTCTTT
many TRBJ1-6 NA TRBV6-1 CASSEWGQYNSPLHF TGTGCCAGCAGTGAATGGGGTCAGTATAATTCACCCCTCCACTTT
NA TRBJ1-2 NA TRBV5-6 CASSLGGMNTEAFFGQGESYGYTF NA
many TRBJ2-1 TRBD1 TRBV10-2 CASSSNRGLANEQFF TGCGCCAGCAGTTCAAACAGGGGGCTCGCCAATGAGCAGTTCTTC
NA TRBJ1-5 NA TRBV7-2 CASSLVYGPQHF TGTGCCAGCAGCTTAGTCTATGGGCCCCAGCATTTT
many TRBJ2-2 NA TRBV10-3 CAISDPGIAGELFF TGTGCCATCAGTGATCCAGGGATCGCCGGGGAGCTGTTTTTT
few TRBJ2-5 TRBD2 TRBV7-9 CASSSTTGLAGGTPRTQYF TGTGCCAGCAGCTCAACCACGGGACTAGCGGGAGGCACTCCGCGGACCCAGTACTTC
NA TRBJ2-3 TRBD2 TRBV11-2 CASSWGGMNTDTQYF TGTGCCAGCAGCTGGGGGGGGATGAACACAGATACGCAGTATTTT
many TRBJ2-1 NA TRBV5-1 CASTTGKGSNEQFF TGCGCCAGCACCACGGGAAAAGGGAGTAATGAGCAGTTCTTC
many TRBJ2-1 TRBD2 TRBV4-3 CASSQQRGGRVNEQFF TGCGCCAGCAGCCAACAGCGGGGGGGCAGGGTCAATGAGCAGTTCTTC
many TRBJ2-5 NA TRBV7-8 CASSSRLVLTQYF TGTGCCAGCAGCTCCCGACTAGTTCTGACCCAGTACTTC
many TRBJ2-1 TRBD2 TRBV6-5 CASSYSRLAGEFREQFF TGTGCCAGCAGTTACTCGAGACTAGCGGGGGAGTTTCGGGAGCAGTTCTTC
many TRBJ2-1 TRBD2 TRBV28 CASSGPGTSGGASFVRSYNEQFF TGTGCCAGCAGTGGCCCCGGGACTAGCGGGGGGGCATCATTTGTTCGGTCCTACAATGAGCAGTTCTTC
NA TRBJ2-5 TRBD2 TRBV5-1 CASSLVPGGQETQYF TGCGCCAGCAGCTTGGTCCCGGGGGGCCAAGAGACCCAGTACTTC
many TRBJ2-2 TRBD1 TRBV5-1 CASSSDRVVTGELFF TGCGCCAGCAGCTCGGACAGGGTTGTAACCGGGGAGCTGTTTTTT